This T cell receptor beta chain was captured in a study of shared clonotypes between healthy human individuals. General observations from the study: Depth of sequencing was expected to influence donor clonotype sharing.

Profiling relied on immunoSEQ multiplex PCR, and the TCRdb table lists in-frame clones only, not all of them. Among over 2 million clones listed, 85% to 95% were seen once. A word on this clone: Its matching antigen is unknown.

Germline assignment: CDR1 MDHEN and CDR2 SYDVKM. This CDR3 region has 14 residues. Between the trimmed V and J ends, which lost 2 bases and 8 bases, there was a span of 15 bases. V and J are TRBV28 and TRBJ1-2; a possible D gene is TRBD1 (5 bases). The sequenced sample consisted of naive CD4+ T cells from PBMCs. Subset here: CD45RA+ positively selected. The sequence derives from a man between 18 and 29 years old in good health. Some clones in this sample may be carry-over from other donors' samples. CDR3 loop: CASSLVVMEGGYTF. CDR3 sequence (DNA): TGTGCCAGCAGTTTAGTAGTAATGGAGGGGGGCTACACCTTC.